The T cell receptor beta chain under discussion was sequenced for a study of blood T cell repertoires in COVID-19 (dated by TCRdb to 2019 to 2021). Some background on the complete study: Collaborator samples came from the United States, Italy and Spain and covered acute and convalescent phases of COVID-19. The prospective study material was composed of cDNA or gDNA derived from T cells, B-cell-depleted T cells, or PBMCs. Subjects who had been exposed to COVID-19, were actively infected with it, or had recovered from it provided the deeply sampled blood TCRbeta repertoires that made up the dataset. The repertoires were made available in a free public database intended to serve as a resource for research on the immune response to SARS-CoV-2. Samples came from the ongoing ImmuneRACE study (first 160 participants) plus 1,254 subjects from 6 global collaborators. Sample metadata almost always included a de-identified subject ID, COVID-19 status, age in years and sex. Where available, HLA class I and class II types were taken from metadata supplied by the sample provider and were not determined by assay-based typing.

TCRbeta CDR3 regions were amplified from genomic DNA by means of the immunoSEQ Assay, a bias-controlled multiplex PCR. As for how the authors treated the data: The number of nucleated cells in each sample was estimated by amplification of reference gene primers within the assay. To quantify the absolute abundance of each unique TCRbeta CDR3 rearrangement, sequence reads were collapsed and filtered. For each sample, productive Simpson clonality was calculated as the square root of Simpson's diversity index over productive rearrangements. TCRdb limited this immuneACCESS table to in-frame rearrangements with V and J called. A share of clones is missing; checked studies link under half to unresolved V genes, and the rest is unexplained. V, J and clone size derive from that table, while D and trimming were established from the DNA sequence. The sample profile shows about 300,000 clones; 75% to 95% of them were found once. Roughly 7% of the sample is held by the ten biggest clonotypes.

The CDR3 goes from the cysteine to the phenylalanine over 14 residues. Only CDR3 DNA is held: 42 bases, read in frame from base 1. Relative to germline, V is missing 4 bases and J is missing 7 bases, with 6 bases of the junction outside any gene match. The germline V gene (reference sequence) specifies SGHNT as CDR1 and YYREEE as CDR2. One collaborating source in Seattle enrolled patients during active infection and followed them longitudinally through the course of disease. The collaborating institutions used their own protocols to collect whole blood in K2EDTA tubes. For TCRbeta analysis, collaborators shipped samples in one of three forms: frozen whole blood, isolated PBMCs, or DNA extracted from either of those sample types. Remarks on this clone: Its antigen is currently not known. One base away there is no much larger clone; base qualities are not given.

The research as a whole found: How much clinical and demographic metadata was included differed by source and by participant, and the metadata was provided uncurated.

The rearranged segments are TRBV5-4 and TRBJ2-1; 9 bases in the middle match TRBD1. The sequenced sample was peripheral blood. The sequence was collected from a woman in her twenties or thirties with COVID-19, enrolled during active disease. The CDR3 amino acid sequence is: CASSIGQGRNEQFF. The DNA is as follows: TGTGCCAGCAGCATCGGACAGGGGAGAAATGAGCAGTTCTTC.